The source of this T cell receptor (beta chain) is a study of CD4 T cells in relation to SARS-CoV-2 and coronaviruses. Background on the study: Negative control cultures got HIV-1 Nef peptides or no peptide.

Generated by immunoSEQ multiplex PCR, the TCRdb table keeps only in-frame clones and is missing some. The sample contains 27,000 or so clones, about 80% of which appear only once. Comment on this clone: Its antigen is as yet unknown.

The CDR3 sequence is 14 residues long. Germline CDR1 reads MNHEY; CDR2 reads SVGEGT. The V and J ends lost 5 bases and 2 bases respectively, with 13 bases between them. The unexposed donors gave CD4+ T cells in about 2011-2019, prior to COVID-19. The cells were cultured for around ten days before CD4+ T cells were isolated. Sequenced: CD4+ T cells from PBMCs, cultured in vitro. This receptor was obtained from a human donor in good health. V gene TRBV6-2 or TRBV6-3 combines with J gene TRBJ2-7; D may be TRBD2 (5 bases). CDR3 nucleotides: TGTGCCAGCAGTCCCCGCGGGTTAACCTACGAGCAGTACTTC. Protein product: CASSPRGLTYEQYF.